This record concerns one T cell receptor beta chain sequence. Its antigen is as yet unknown. It was with 60 Vbeta and 13 Jbeta primers that the PCR ran. The assay was immunoSEQ multiplex PCR, and TCRdb's table has in-frame clones only and misses some. The sample has about 120,000 clones; around 76% are singletons. The source of the sample is a study of cytomegalovirus exposure and HLA in healthy donors. Study details: There were several hundred genotyped donors. Of these, about 81% fell in the genetic ancestry cluster associated with self-reported Caucasian donors.

V lost 2 bases and J lost 2; bases outside the gene matches: 7. The germline V gene encodes CDR1 MNHNS and CDR2 SASEGT. The CDR3 has 17 amino acids. Study-wide points: Exclusion as indistinguishable affected some V segments, including TRBV6-2 and TRBV6-3. The study labeled under 200 TCR beta chains cytomegalovirus-associated.

The TCR sequence derives from a man in his sixties in good health and CMV-seropositive. The sequenced material came from PBMCs. This chain joins TRBV6-1 and TRBJ2-1; 9 nucleotides match TRBD2. CDR3 sequence reads: CASSEYAGGRAYNEQFF. CDR3 DNA: TGTGCCAGCAGTGAATATGCGGGGGGGCGGGCCTACAATGAGCAGTTCTTC.